Below, 32 T cell receptor beta chains from the same sample are listed, as sequenced in a study of Ad26.COV2.S vaccination and SARS-CoV-2 variants. The method was immunoSEQ multiplex PCR; TCRdb's version includes in-frame clones alone and lacks a portion of them. The sample contains under 150,000 clones, 80% to 90% of which appear only once. Sequencing used peripheral blood, obtained after recovery from COVID-19. These receptors all stem from a human donor who had recovered from COVID-19.

The chain links TRBV7-6 to TRBJ1-3; 9 bases line up with TRBD1. The CDR3 extends over 16 amino acids. Germline V gives CDR1 SGHVS, CDR2 FNYEAQ. After removal of 4 bases from V and 2 bases from J, the junction contained 6 bases not matched to a gene. The CDR3 bases are TGTGCCAGCAGCTCAGGACAGGGGATGGCTGGAAACACCATATATTTT. Amino acid sequence: CASSSGQGMAGNTIYF.

The chain links TRBV28 to TRBJ1-5; the D gene is possibly TRBD1 (5 bases). The V gene lost 8 bases and the J gene lost 5 bases, with 19 bases spanning the gap. This CDR3 is built from 15 residues. Looked up from germline, CDR1 is MDHEN and CDR2 is SYDVKM. The CDR3 DNA reads as TGTGCCAGCTCAGGGCGGTCGAACCCATATCAGCCCCAGCATTTT. It encodes CASSGRSNPYQPQHF. Full variable domain (remainder filled in from reference TRBV28 and TRBJ1-5): DVKVTQSSRYLVKRTGEKVFLECVQDMDHENMFWYRQDPGLGLRLIYFSYDVKMKEKGDIPEGYSVSREKKERFSLILESASTNQTSMYLCASSGRSNPYQPQHFGDGTRLSIL.

V is TRBV2 and J is TRBJ2-2, with 8 bases that match TRBD1. This CDR3 is 14 amino acids long. J was trimmed by 0 bases and V by 7 bases; bases with no gene match: 1. The germline V gene has CDR1 SNHLY and CDR2 FYNNEI. CDR3 in DNA: TGTGCCAGCAAACAGGGGGCGAACACCGGGGAGCTGTTTTTT. Amino acid sequence: CASKQGANTGELFF. The variable domain in full, completed from reference TRBV2 and TRBJ2-2, reads EPEVTQTPSHQVTQMGQEVILRCVPISNHLYFYWYRQILGQKVEFLVSFYNNEISEKSEIFDDQFSVERPDGSNFTLKIRSTKLEDSAMYFCASKQGANTGELFFGEGSRLTVL.

The chain couples TRBV6-5 to TRBJ1-2, with D maybe TRBD1 (5 bases). This CDR3 comprises 12 residues. V was pared by 7 bases and J by 10 bases, with 16 bases between. Germline CDR1 MNHEY, CDR2 SVGAGI. The CDR3 DNA reads as TGTGCCAGCAAACCCGGGGCCGGGATCTACACCTTC. Translated, it gives CASKPGAGIYTF.

This chain uses TRBV28 with TRBJ1-6; no clear D gene. Trimming removed 6 bases at V and 5 bases at J, with 14 bases between. This CDR3 has 15 amino acids. Germline CDR1 MDHEN, CDR2 SYDVKM. The CDR3 DNA reads as TGTGCCAGCAGAGCAGACACGGCCAATAATTCACCCCTCCACTTT. It codes for CASRADTANNSPLHF.

Turning to this clone: A read error may produce the germline difference seen at one junction end. The chain has TRBV28 and TRBJ1-2; D remains unclear. This CDR3 has 9 amino acids. Germline CDR1 reads MDHEN; CDR2 reads SYDVKM. CDR3 nucleotide sequence: TGTGCCAGCAGTAGCCCACGAGACTTC. Protein: CASSSPRDF.

The gene calls are TRBV3-1 (or the pseudogene TRBV3-2) and TRBJ2-2; either TRBD1 or TRBD2 may fit D (5 bases each). Germline CDR1 LGHDT, CDR2 YNNKEL (reference sequence). The CDR3 contains 18 residues. The V end was cut by 4 bases, the J end by 0 bases, with 18 bases between. In DNA form, the CDR3 reads TGTGCCAGCAGCCTAGGGACCGCCTGGATTACGAACACCGGGGAGCTGTTTTTT. The encoded protein is CASSLGTAWITNTGELFF.

V is TRBV24-1 and J is TRBJ2-2; perhaps TRBD2 as D (5 bases). The CDR3 covers 17 residues. Germline lookup yields CDR1 KGHDR and CDR2 SFDVKD. V lost 1 base, J lost 5 bases, and 16 bases lay in between. The CDR3 nucleotides are TGTGCCACCAGTGATTTCTCCGGGAAGAGTGGGACCGGGGAGCTGTTTTTT. Translating it yields CATSDFSGKSGTGELFF.

The chain couples TRBV9 to TRBJ2-1, with a possible D match to TRBD2 (5 bases). From germline, CDR1 is SGDLS and CDR2 YYNGEE. Trimming took 4 bases from V and 5 from J, leaving 16 bases between them. The CDR3 totals 15 residues. This chain's CDR3 is CASSQGLRENNEQFF. The CDR3 DNA reads as TGTGCCAGCAGCCAAGGACTTCGCGAGAACAATGAGCAGTTCTTC.

V gene TRBV6-5 combines with J gene TRBJ2-6; D is undetermined. The CDR3 has 14 residues. The germline gives CDR1 MNHEY, CDR2 SVGAGI. V gave up 6 bases and J gave up 0 bases, with 6 bases separating them. The CDR3 reads CASSTSSGANVLTF. CDR3 coding DNA: TGTGCCAGCAGCACAAGCTCTGGGGCCAACGTCCTGACTTTC.

The chain combines TRBV6-1 with TRBJ1-1, with TRBD1 as a possible D gene (5 bases). Between the trimmed V and J ends, which lost 3 bases and 1 base, there was a span of 9 bases. CDR3 size: 14 residues. Germline V gives CDR1 MNHNS, CDR2 SASEGT. The DNA for the CDR3 is TGTGCCAGCAGTGAGGGACTCTGGAACACTGAAGCTTTCTTT. Residues: CASSEGLWNTEAFF.

This clone showed up just once. The chain combines TRBV14 with TRBJ2-1, with D hard to call. CDR3 length: 16 residues. Germline values: CDR1 SGHDN, CDR2 FVKESK. V was clipped by 0 bases and J by 6 bases, with 15 bases between them. This chain's CDR3 is CASSQDILRLPNEQFF. CDR3 sequence (DNA): TGTGCCAGCAGCCAAGATATCCTTCGATTACCCAATGAGCAGTTCTTC. Looking up the rest from reference TRBV14 and TRBJ2-1 gives the full variable domain: EAGVTQFPSHSVIEKGQTVTLRCDPISGHDNLYWYRRVMGKEIKFLLHFVKESKQDESGMPNNRFLAERTGGTYSTLKVQPAELEDSGVYFCASSQDILRLPNEQFFGPGTRLTVL.

This chain joins TRBV6-6 and TRBJ2-5; maybe TRBD2 (6 bases). This CDR3 has 14 amino acids. The germline V gene has CDR1 MNHNY and CDR2 SVGAGI (reference sequence). V shed 0 bases and J shed 3 bases, with 8 bases lying between them. CDR3 coding DNA: TGTGCCAGCAGTTACTCCGGGGGTGAAGAGACCCAGTACTTC. It yields the protein CASSYSGGEETQYF.

The chain combines TRBV19 with TRBJ1-1; no reliable D call. The CDR3 runs to 15 residues. Germline V CDR1 and CDR2: LNHDA, SQIVND (reference sequence). The V and J ends lost 4 bases and 1 base respectively, with 13 bases between them. CDR3 region: CASSKSGWGNTEAFF. The DNA of the CDR3 is TGTGCCAGTAGTAAGTCCGGGTGGGGGAACACTGAAGCTTTCTTT.

The V gene is TRBV18, the J gene TRBJ1-1; D might be TRBD1 (6 bases). V was shortened by 1 base and J by 4 bases, with 13 bases between the two germline ends. Germline V gene data show CDR1 as KGHSH and CDR2 as LQKENI. This CDR3 has 15 residues. For the CDR3, the DNA is TGTGCCAGCTCACCACGGGGGGGGCCGGGCACTGAAGCTTTCTTT. It encodes CASSPRGGPGTEAFF.

This clone occurred once. J is TRBJ2-2 and V is TRBV5-1; D is possibly TRBD1 or TRBD2 (5 bases each). The V and J ends lost 2 bases and 6 bases respectively, with 14 bases between them. This CDR3 has 15 amino acids. Germline V gene data show CDR1 as SGHRS and CDR2 as YFSETQ. In DNA, the CDR3 is TGCGCCAGCAGCTTCCAGGGAGATTTGGCCGGGGAGCTGTTTTTT. It is translated as CASSFQGDLAGELFF.

This clone was seen once. The chain has TRBV6-5 and TRBJ2-7; D uncertain. The germline V gene encodes CDR1 MNHEY and CDR2 SVGAGI. This CDR3 comprises 10 residues. V was trimmed by 8 bases and J by 4 bases, leaving 6 bases between them. The CDR3 region is CASGLYEQYF. The CDR3 DNA reads TGTGCCAGCGGGTTATACGAGCAGTACTTC.

The chain links TRBV9 to TRBJ1-1, with D maybe TRBD1 (6 bases). Trimming removed 4 bases from V and 8 bases from J, with 12 bases in between. Germline V lookup: CDR1 SGDLS, CDR2 YYNGEE. The CDR3 is made up of 12 amino acids. The CDR3 reads CASSPRQGEAFF. The CDR3 coding sequence is TGTGCCAGCAGCCCCAGGCAGGGGGAAGCTTTCTTT.

The CDR3 here is CASSERGGLWDEQYF. The CDR3 nucleotides read TGTGCCAGCAGTGAGAGAGGTGGCCTTTGGGACGAGCAGTACTTC. The chain recombines TRBV2 with TRBJ2-7; D is unresolved. The CDR3 contains 15 residues. Germline V gene data show CDR1 as SNHLY and CDR2 as FYNNEI. Trimming cost V 3 bases and J 5 bases, with 17 bases left between them.

The chain combines TRBV7-9 with TRBJ2-2; 8 positions agree with TRBD1. Germline-derived CDR1 and CDR2 are SEHNR and FQNEAQ (reference sequence). The CDR3 totals 17 residues. The ends lost 6 bases at V and 0 bases at J; junction bases unmatched: 9. Here the CDR3 DNA reads TGTGCCAGCAGGGGACAGGTACCTTACTCGAACACCGGGGAGCTGTTTTTT. Translation: CASRGQVPYSNTGELFF.

The rearrangement uses TRBV7-8 and TRBJ1-1; D gene ambiguous. Per the germline V gene, CDR1 is SGHVS and CDR2 is FQNEAQ. The length of the CDR3 is 13 residues. V was trimmed by 6 bases and J by 0 bases, leaving 8 bases between them. CDR3 sequence: CASRPTVNTEAFF. The CDR3 DNA sequence: TGTGCCAGCAGGCCAACAGTGAACACTGAAGCTTTCTTT.

This chain connects TRBV30 to TRBJ1-2; D unresolved. Germline assignment: CDR1 GTSNPN and CDR2 SVGIG (reference sequence). Trimming stripped 3 bases from V and 8 bases from J, with 10 bases between. This CDR3 comprises 11 residues. The CDR3: CAWSLRGGYTF. DNA for the CDR3: TGTGCCTGGAGCCTACGGGGAGGCTACACCTTC.

This clone has a single count. The chain joins TRBV13 to TRBJ2-3; 8 nucleotides align to TRBD1. V lost 4 bases, J lost 4 bases, and 10 bases stayed unmatched. The CDR3 loop spans 16 amino acids. From germline, CDR1 is PRHDT and CDR2 FYEKMQ (reference sequence). The CDR3 spells CASSSGLAGGSDTQYF. DNA for the CDR3: TGTGCCAGCAGCTCCGGTCTGGCAGGGGGCTCAGATACGCAGTATTTT.

The chain couples TRBV4-3 to TRBJ2-3; 12 positions match TRBD2. Germline CDR1 is LGHNA and CDR2 is YSLEER. With V trimmed by 0 bases and J by 5 bases, 9 bases remained unmatched. The CDR3 has 18 residues. CDR3 in amino acids: CASSQDIASGGAIDTQYF. CDR3 DNA: TGCGCCAGCAGCCAAGATATTGCTAGCGGGGGGGCCATAGATACGCAGTATTTT.

The J gene is TRBJ1-5, the V gene TRBV19, with D uncertain. The CDR3 extends over 13 amino acids. Germline assignment: CDR1 LNHDA and CDR2 SQIVND (reference sequence). Trimming left V 3 bases short and J 4 bases short, with 7 bases between. CDR3 sequence: CASSMAQNQPQHF. In DNA, the CDR3 is TGTGCCAGTAGTATGGCACAGAATCAGCCCCAGCATTTT.

The gene calls are TRBV3-1 (or the pseudogene TRBV3-2) and TRBJ1-2; TRBD1 matches 8 bases. This CDR3 spans 19 amino acids. The ends lost 0 bases at V and 7 bases at J; junction bases unmatched: 19. Per the germline V gene, CDR1 is LGHDT and CDR2 is YNNKEL (reference sequence). The CDR3 bases are TGTGCCAGCAGCCAAGATTCGGTCGCAGGGGGCCCCCAGGTAGTTGGCTACACCTTC. This sequence encodes CASSQDSVAGGPQVVGYTF.

The rearrangement joins TRBV27 to TRBJ1-2; 8 positions match TRBD1. The J segment lost 3 bases and the V segment lost 0 bases, leaving 3 bases of the junction unmatched. The CDR3 consists of 15 residues. The germline V gene has CDR1 MNHEY and CDR2 SMNVEV (reference sequence). The CDR3 loop is CASSLSQGAYYGYTF. The CDR3 DNA follows: TGTGCCAGCAGTTTATCCCAGGGGGCCTACTATGGCTACACCTTC.

The V call is TRBV5-6, the J call TRBJ2-7; D remains unclear. The V end lost 4 bases, the J end lost 5 bases, and 7 bases lay between the germline ends. Germline assignment: CDR1 SGHDT and CDR2 YYEEEE. The CDR3 runs to 11 residues. CDR3 in DNA: TGTGCCAGCAGCCGCTTGAACGAGCAGTACTTC. Its protein is CASSRLNEQYF. Full variable domain (missing parts from reference TRBV5-6 and TRBJ2-7): DAGVTQSPTHLIKTRGQQVTLRCSPKSGHDTVSWYQQALGQGPQFIFQYYEEEERQRGNFPDRFSGHQFPNYSSELNVNALLLGDSALYLCASSRLNEQYFGPGTRLTVT.

The chain links TRBV2 to TRBJ1-2; no definite D call. Germline CDR1 and CDR2: SNHLY and FYNNEI. Trimming pared 2 bases from V and 7 bases from J, leaving 8 bases between. The CDR3 contains 12 residues. The CDR3 DNA follows: TGTGCCAGCAGTGAACTCGAGGCTGGCTACACCTTC. Amino acids: CASSELEAGYTF.

The chain combines TRBV14 with TRBJ1-4; D call uncertain. V was pared by 1 base and J by 8 bases, with 17 bases between. Per germline, CDR1 SGHDN and CDR2 FVKESK. CDR3 size: 16 residues. CDR3 nucleotide sequence: TGTGCCAGCAGCCAAGGGCTTGGCATTTGGCAAGAAAAACTGTTTTTT. Protein: CASSQGLGIWQEKLFF.

V is TRBV5-4 and J is TRBJ1-2; D unclear. This CDR3 has 14 residues. Trimming cost V 5 bases and J 1 base, with 12 bases left between them. The germline V gene has CDR1 SGHNT and CDR2 YYREEE (reference sequence). The CDR3 sequence is CASSFKVLNYGYTF. Here the CDR3 DNA reads TGTGCCAGCAGTTTCAAGGTCCTTAACTATGGCTACACCTTC.

The rearrangement uses TRBV5-1 and TRBJ1-2; no firm D call. The CDR3 is 14 residues long. CDR1 and CDR2 from the germline V gene are SGHRS and YFSETQ. V was pared by 0 bases and J by 6 bases, with 12 bases between. CDR3 bases: TGCGCCAGCAGCTTGGCCTCGGGGTTGGATGGCTACACCTTC. As protein: CASSLASGLDGYTF.